Presented here are 32 T cell receptor beta chains from one specimen sequenced in a study of siplizumab effects on memory and regulatory T cells. Their antigen targets remain unknown. A roughly six-day coculture at 37°C was performed with the mixed lymphocyte reaction cells. Sequencing was performed with immunoSEQ multiplex PCR; in TCRdb, only in-frame clones are kept and a portion is missing. The sample contains about 4,500 clones, roughly half of which appear only once. Sequenced input: CFSE-low (dividing) CD4+ T cells sorted from an allogeneic mixed lymphocyte reaction. Source of these receptors: a human donor in good health; the cells came from an allogeneic mixed lymphocyte reaction. Some clones in this sample may be carry-over from other donors' samples.

The genes are TRBV9 and TRBJ2-3; no firm D call. The CDR3 runs 15 residues. V was trimmed by 4 bases and J by 0 bases, leaving 12 bases between them. Per the germline V gene, CDR1 is SGDLS and CDR2 is YYNGEE. CDR3 loop: CASSPLQPSTDTQYF. DNA for the CDR3: TGTGCCAGCAGCCCCCTTCAGCCTAGCACAGATACGCAGTATTTT.

This chain connects TRBV7-9 to TRBJ2-5, with a tentative D call TRBD2 (5 bases). The CDR3 has 15 amino acids. The V gene lost 3 bases and the J gene lost 4 bases, with 15 bases spanning the gap. CDR1 and CDR2 from the germline V gene are SEHNR and FQNEAQ (reference sequence). CDR3 loop: CASSFVLAGGETQYF. In nucleotides, the CDR3 is TGTGCCAGCAGCTTCGTTCTAGCCGGAGGAGAGACCCAGTACTTC.

This clone was picked up a small number of times. The V gene is TRBV18, the J gene TRBJ2-7, with D unresolved. The germline CDR1 and CDR2 sequences are KGHSH and LQKENI. This CDR3 comprises 12 residues. V dropped 3 bases and J dropped 4 bases, with 7 bases sitting between them. CDR3 in amino acids: CASSPERYEQYF. The DNA of the CDR3 is TGTGCCAGCTCACCGGAGAGGTACGAGCAGTACTTC.

A few counts support this clone. The genes are TRBV18 and TRBJ2-7, with TRBD2 matching 7 bases. The germline gives CDR1 KGHSH, CDR2 LQKENI. V shed 6 bases and J 3 bases; nucleotides not matched to a gene: 8. This CDR3 contains 14 residues. The CDR3 DNA reads as TGTGCCAGCTCCCAACTAGCGCTTCACTACGAGCAGTACTTC. The encoded protein is CASSQLALHYEQYF.

The chain uses TRBV6-6 and TRBJ1-2; D is undetermined. The germline V gene encodes CDR1 MNHNY and CDR2 SVGAGI (reference sequence). V was clipped by 2 bases and J by 4 bases, with 11 bases between them. The CDR3 runs 14 residues. CDR3 sequence reads: CASSYTMGSYGYTF. CDR3 bases: TGTGCCAGCAGTTACACGATGGGAAGCTATGGCTACACCTTC.

The rearrangement links TRBV6-5 to TRBJ1-1; D uncertain. The germline V and J ends were trimmed by 6 bases and 6 bases, with 20 bases remaining between them. CDR1 and CDR2 (germline): MNHEY, SVGAGI. The CDR3 contains 15 residues. CDR3 amino acids: CASRFVAYGDAEAFF. In nucleotides, the CDR3 is TGTGCCAGCAGGTTTGTGGCGTATGGGGATGCTGAAGCTTTCTTT.

V usage is TRBV5-1 and J usage is TRBJ2-7; a weak D match, TRBD1 (7 bases). This CDR3 spans 15 amino acids. V was pared by 4 bases and J by 2 bases, with 16 bases between. Germline V gene data show CDR1 as SGHRS and CDR2 as YFSETQ. CDR3 region: CASSGGTEPPYEQYF. The CDR3 DNA sequence: TGCGCCAGCAGCGGCGGGACAGAGCCCCCCTACGAGCAGTACTTC.

The chain couples TRBV29-1 to TRBJ2-1, with 11 nucleotides matching TRBD2. This CDR3 is built from 16 residues. Germline lookup yields CDR1 SQVTM and CDR2 ANQGSEA. V lost 7 bases, J lost 3 bases, and 11 bases stayed unmatched. The CDR3 spells CSGSGTSGQVYNEQFF. The CDR3 DNA reads as TGCAGCGGTAGCGGGACTAGCGGACAGGTCTACAATGAGCAGTTCTTC.

The genes are TRBV10-2 and TRBJ1-1; 9 bases align to TRBD1. The junction had 10 bases not matched to a gene; V was cut back by 6 bases and J by 5 bases. The V gene's germline CDR1 is WSHSY and CDR2 SAAADI. The CDR3 spans 15 residues. The CDR3 protein is CASRPPDRGGTEAFF. The CDR3 nucleotides read TGCGCCAGCAGACCCCCGGACAGGGGTGGAACTGAAGCTTTCTTT.

The V gene is TRBV21-1, the J gene TRBJ2-1; the table's TRBD2 call for D was not verified on the DNA. TRBV21-1 is an annotated pseudogene. CDR3 size: 16 residues. This CDR3 reads CASTQSELKPTNEQFF. The CDR3 DNA follows: TGTGCCAGCACCCAAAGTGAACTAAAGCCTACCAATGAGCAGTTCTTC.

This clone was observed once. The chain is built from TRBV11-3 and TRBJ2-5; 10 bases line up with TRBD1. Losses at the gene ends were 7 bases for V and 5 bases for J; bases not matched to a gene: 10. This CDR3 spans 15 amino acids. Germline V lookup: CDR1 SGHNT, CDR2 YENEEA. CDR3 DNA sequence: TGTGCCAGCACCTTCGCGACAGGGGGCCGGGAGACCCAGTACTTC. It encodes CASTFATGGRETQYF.

The V and J genes are TRBV6-1 and TRBJ1-5, with D possibly TRBD1 on 6 matching bases. V was shortened by 6 bases and J by 3 bases, with 12 bases between the two germline ends. The CDR3 runs 14 residues. Germline CDR1 and CDR2: MNHNS and SASEGT. CDR3 in DNA: TGTGCCAGCAGGGACAGTTTGAACAATCAGCCCCAGCATTTT. It specifies CASRDSLNNQPQHF.

The rearrangement links TRBV23-1 to TRBJ1-6; D is uncertain. TRBV23-1 is reported as an ORF; its role is uncertain. Trimming shortened V by 6 bases and J by 0 bases, and 15 bases separated the two germline ends. The CDR3 is made up of 17 amino acids. The CDR3 DNA follows: TGCGCCAGCAGAGGACGCAGGAAGGGCTCCTATAATTCACCCCTCCACTTT. This translates into CASRGRRKGSYNSPLHF.

V and J are TRBV12-5 and TRBJ2-1, with TRBD2 matching over 8 bases. Germline CDR1 LGHNT, CDR2 FRNRAP. The length of the CDR3 is 16 residues. With 5 bases clipped from V and 2 bases from J, the junction kept 8 bases outside the gene matches. CDR3 sequence (DNA): TGTGCTAGTGGTCACAGCGGGAGAATGGCCTACAATGAGCAGTTCTTC. It encodes CASGHSGRMAYNEQFF.

This clone was seen only a few times. The V and J genes are TRBV11-2 and TRBJ2-7; the D is unclear. Between the trimmed V and J ends, which lost 2 bases and 2 bases, there was a span of 7 bases. Per the germline V gene, CDR1 is SGHAT and CDR2 is FQNNGV. The CDR3 has 13 amino acids. The CDR3 reads CASSLLITYEQYF. In DNA form, the CDR3 reads TGTGCCAGCAGCTTACTGATTACCTACGAGCAGTACTTC.

The rearrangement uses TRBV28 and TRBJ2-7; the D gene is possibly TRBD1 (6 bases). V lost 6 bases, J lost 7 bases, and 25 bases lay in between. The CDR3 runs 16 residues. Germline loops: CDR1 MDHEN, CDR2 SYDVKM. CDR3 in DNA: TGTGCCAGCAGGACACCCGGACAGCTCGTTATGGGGGAGCAGTACTTC. It translates to CASRTPGQLVMGEQYF.

This clone was observed a few times. This sequence joins TRBV7-8 and TRBJ2-2; a weak D match, TRBD1 (6 bases). Looked up from germline, CDR1 is SGHVS and CDR2 is FQNEAQ. This CDR3 has 15 amino acids. The V end was cut by 5 bases, the J end by 8 bases, with 18 bases between. This chain's CDR3 is CASSPREGGIGELFF. The CDR3 DNA follows: TGTGCCAGCAGCCCTCGGGAAGGGGGTATAGGGGAGCTGTTTTTT.

This clone ranks as medium-sized. The rearrangement uses TRBV10-3 and TRBJ1-6; possible D gene TRBD1, 5 bases. The CDR3 contains 11 residues. V lost 8 bases and J 11 bases, leaving 10 bases between the germline ends. Germline lookup yields CDR1 ENHRY and CDR2 SYGVKD. The CDR3 DNA reads TGTGCCATCGGGACCAAGCCACCCCTCCACTTT. This gives the protein CAIGTKPPLHF.

The chain combines TRBV19 with TRBJ1-1; 8 nucleotides match TRBD1. This CDR3 has 14 residues. CDR1 and CDR2 (germline): LNHDA, SQIVND (reference sequence). The J segment lost 4 bases and the V segment lost 5 bases, leaving 6 bases of the junction unmatched. CDR3 DNA sequence: TGTGCCAGTAGTTTCAGGGGGCCGGGCACTGAAGCTTTCTTT. It yields the protein CASSFRGPGTEAFF.

J is TRBJ2-7 and V is TRBV28, with D unclear. Germline lookup yields CDR1 MDHEN and CDR2 SYDVKM. V dropped 7 bases and J dropped 2 bases, with 12 bases sitting between them. The CDR3 runs to 13 residues. The CDR3 nucleotides are TGTGCCAGCATCTCGGCGACAACCTACGAGCAGTACTTC. Amino acids: CASISATTYEQYF.

The chain joins TRBV18 to TRBJ1-1, with TRBD1 identical over 7 bases. The CDR3 consists of 14 residues. Germline V lookup: CDR1 KGHSH, CDR2 LQKENI. Trimming removed 1 base from V and 4 bases from J; junction bases left unmatched: 3. CDR3 amino acids: CASSPLTGFTEAFF. Written as DNA, the CDR3 is TGTGCCAGCTCACCACTGACAGGGTTCACTGAAGCTTTCTTT.

This sequence joins TRBV21-1 and TRBJ2-3; the table's D call, TRBD2, was not checked against the DNA. TRBV21-1 corresponds to a pseudogene. The CDR3 has 15 residues. Here the CDR3 reads CASLQGRGVTDTQYF. The CDR3 DNA follows: TGTGCCAGCCTCCAAGGACGCGGGGTCACAGATACGCAGTATTTT.

The chain combines TRBV19 with TRBJ2-4; 12 positions agree with TRBD2. From germline, CDR1 is LNHDA and CDR2 SQIVND (reference sequence). The V gene end was trimmed by 4 bases and the J gene end by 0 bases; junction bases not matched to a gene: 10. The CDR3 has 19 residues. The CDR3 bases are TGTGCCAGTAGTACACGGACTAGCGGGATTGGGCTAGCCAAAAACATTCAGTACTTC. It codes for CASSTRTSGIGLAKNIQYF.

This clone showed up just a few times. The CDR3 protein is CASSLSLLGAFF. Here the CDR3 DNA reads TGTGCCAGCAGTTTAAGTCTCCTCGGAGCTTTCTTT. V usage is TRBV28 and J usage is TRBJ1-1; D not certain. The CDR3 is 12 amino acids. Trimming pared 2 bases from V and 10 bases from J, leaving 11 bases between. Germline CDR1 and CDR2: MDHEN and SYDVKM.

This clone is categorized as medium-sized. This sequence joins TRBV19 and TRBJ1-1, with D hard to call. Trimming cost V 6 bases and J 0 bases, with 8 bases left between them. Germline V gene data show CDR1 as LNHDA and CDR2 as SQIVND (reference sequence). CDR3 length: 13 residues. CDR3 nucleotide sequence: TGTGCCAGTAGACAGCCTCTGAACACTGAAGCTTTCTTT. This codes for CASRQPLNTEAFF.

This clone was seen a handful of times. The chain joins TRBV2 to TRBJ1-5; D is undetermined. The CDR3 covers 15 residues. With 4 bases removed from V and 0 bases from J, the gap between germline ends came to 10 bases. Per the germline V gene, CDR1 is SNHLY and CDR2 is FYNNEI. The CDR3 DNA sequence: TGTGCCAGCAGTGGGAGTCAGATTAGCAATCAGCCCCAGCATTTT. This gives the protein CASSGSQISNQPQHF.

The chain is built from TRBV12-5 and TRBJ2-4; tentative D call: TRBD2 (6 bases). V shed 1 base and J shed 0 bases, with 13 bases lying between them. The CDR3 is made up of 17 amino acids. From germline, CDR1 is LGHNT and CDR2 FRNRAP. CDR3: CASGLDPTGLAKNIQYF. The CDR3 DNA sequence: TGTGCTAGTGGTTTGGACCCGACGGGACTAGCCAAAAACATTCAGTACTTC.

The genes are TRBV19 and TRBJ2-1, with 7 bases matching TRBD2. Germline trimming cut 7 bases from V and 7 bases from J; bases unmatched to any gene: 7. The CDR3 runs to 13 residues. Germline values: CDR1 LNHDA, CDR2 SQIVND (reference sequence). CDR3 residues: CASKAGVINEQFF. The CDR3 region has the DNA TGTGCCAGTAAGGCGGGAGTGATTAATGAGCAGTTCTTC.

The J gene is TRBJ1-4, the V gene TRBV6-1, with D unresolved. The V end lost 6 bases, the J end lost 7 bases, and 18 bases lay between the germline ends. Germline CDR1 is MNHNS and CDR2 is SASEGT. The CDR3 has 15 residues. The CDR3 DNA reads as TGTGCCAGCAGATACACTCGCAGGAAAGGTGAAAAACTGTTTTTT. As protein: CASRYTRRKGEKLFF.

The rearrangement links TRBV5-1 to TRBJ1-4, with 7 positions matching TRBD1. CDR1 and CDR2 (germline): SGHRS, YFSETQ. With 3 bases clipped from V and 3 bases from J, the junction kept 8 bases outside the gene matches. This CDR3 is built from 16 residues. This chain's CDR3 is CASSWKAGQPNEKLFF. The CDR3 DNA reads as TGCGCCAGCAGCTGGAAAGCGGGACAGCCTAATGAAAAACTGTTTTTT. The entire variable domain, with the rest obtained from reference TRBV5-1 and TRBJ1-4, is as follows: KAGVTQTPRYLIKTRGQQVTLSCSPISGHRSVSWYQQTPGQGLQFLFEYFSETQRNKGNFPGRFSGRQFSNSRSEMNVSTLELGDSALYLCASSWKAGQPNEKLFFGSGTQLSVL.

V is TRBV18 and J is TRBJ2-1, with TRBD2 matching 9 bases. This CDR3 comprises 13 residues. The V gene end was trimmed by 4 bases and the J gene end by 8 bases; junction bases not matched to a gene: 3. The germline V gene has CDR1 KGHSH and CDR2 LQKENI. The CDR3 nucleotides read TGTGCCAGCTCACTTCAGCGGGGGGATGAGCAGTTCTTC. This translates into CASSLQRGDEQFF. Full variable domain (missing parts from reference TRBV18 and TRBJ2-1): NAGVMQNPRHLVRRRGQEARLRCSPMKGHSHVYWYRQLPEEGLKFMVYLQKENIIDESGMPKERFSAEFPKEGPSILRIQQVVRGDSAAYFCASSLQRGDEQFFGPGTRLTVL.

The chain has TRBV2 and TRBJ1-6, with TRBD1 matching 7 bases. Per germline, CDR1 SNHLY and CDR2 FYNNEI. This CDR3 has 15 amino acids. The V gene end was trimmed by 2 bases and the J gene end by 10 bases; junction bases not matched to a gene: 8. The CDR3 spells CASSELGGGVSPLHF. DNA of the CDR3: TGTGCCAGCAGTGAATTAGGAGGGGGCGTATCACCCCTCCACTTT.